The 27 T cell receptor beta chains listed next were all sequenced from one sample in a study of PD-L1 blockade in urothelial cancer. The table came from immunoSEQ multiplex PCR; TCRdb's copy has only in-frame clones and leaves some out. The sample includes about 51,000 clones, 88% seen only once; the top ten take 2% to 3%. The sample's time point: peripheral blood 6 weeks after treatment start. This specimen was PBMCs, taken around atezolizumab (anti-PD-L1) treatment. The receptor source for this set is a man between 60 and 75 years old with urothelial cancer.

This CDR3 is CASSPGLAAGGETQYF. DNA for the CDR3: TGCGCCAGCAGCCCAGGACTAGCGGCGGGGGGGGAGACCCAGTACTTC. V usage is TRBV5-1 and J usage is TRBJ2-5, with TRBD2 identical over 10 bases. V lost 4 bases and J lost 5; bases outside the gene matches: 11. Per germline, CDR1 SGHRS and CDR2 YFSETQ. The CDR3 extends over 16 amino acids. Filled out from reference TRBV5-1 and TRBJ2-5, the complete variable domain reads KAGVTQTPRYLIKTRGQQVTLSCSPISGHRSVSWYQQTPGQGLQFLFEYFSETQRNKGNFPGRFSGRQFSNSRSEMNVSTLELGDSALYLCASSPGLAAGGETQYFGPGTRLLVL.

The J gene is TRBJ2-2, the V gene TRBV7-6; 12 bases match TRBD2. The J segment lost 1 base and the V segment lost 3 bases, leaving 6 bases of the junction unmatched. The CDR3 spans 18 residues. CDR1 SGHVS and CDR2 FNYEAQ come from the germline V gene. The CDR3 spells CASSFRLAGEKNTGELFF. CDR3 DNA sequence: TGTGCCAGCAGCTTCAGACTAGCGGGGGAGAAGAACACCGGGGAGCTGTTTTTT.

The chain has TRBV9 and TRBJ2-1; no clear D. V was shortened by 0 bases and J by 5 bases, with 18 bases between the two germline ends. CDR1 and CDR2 from the germline V gene are SGDLS and YYNGEE. This CDR3 comprises 17 residues. This chain's CDR3 is CASSVGVRNNPNNEQFF. CDR3 coding DNA: TGTGCCAGCAGCGTAGGGGTGAGGAACAACCCCAACAATGAGCAGTTCTTC.

The chain couples TRBV5-1 to TRBJ2-3; TRBD2 matches at 12 bases. The CDR3 is 14 residues long. V was clipped by 3 bases and J by 5 bases; unmatched bases: 1. The germline gives CDR1 SGHRS, CDR2 YFSETQ. The CDR3 sequence is CASSSSGREDTQYF. As DNA, the CDR3 is TGCGCCAGCAGCTCTAGCGGGAGGGAAGATACGCAGTATTTT.

The chain uses TRBV28 and TRBJ1-1; TRBD1 is a possible D gene (5 bases). The germline V gene encodes CDR1 MDHEN and CDR2 SYDVKM. The CDR3 contains 16 residues. V lost 3 bases, J lost 4 bases, and 18 bases lay in between. This CDR3 reads CASSFNTAGRGTEAFF. The CDR3 DNA sequence: TGTGCCAGCAGTTTTAACACGGCGGGGAGGGGCACTGAAGCTTTCTTT.

The chain carries TRBV5-1 and TRBJ2-1; 13 nucleotides align to TRBD2. The ends lost 0 bases at V and 1 base at J; junction bases unmatched: 4. Germline assignment: CDR1 SGHRS and CDR2 YFSETQ. The CDR3 contains 18 residues. CDR3 nucleotides: TGCGCCAGCAGCTTGGAAAGACTAGCGGGAGGATCCTACAATGAGCAGTTCTTC. As protein: CASSLERLAGGSYNEQFF.

This chain connects TRBV4-1 to TRBJ2-1; 15 nucleotides agree with TRBD2. V was clipped by 0 bases and J by 4 bases; unmatched bases: 7. Germline V lookup: CDR1 MGHRA, CDR2 YSYEKL. CDR3 length: 19 residues. The CDR3 loop reads CASSQERRGLAGGYNEQFF. The CDR3 region has the DNA TGCGCCAGCAGCCAAGAAAGGCGGGGACTAGCGGGAGGATACAATGAGCAGTTCTTC.

The chain joins TRBV14 to TRBJ2-1, with 12 positions matching TRBD2. J lost 0 bases, V lost 4 bases, and 7 bases had no gene match. The CDR3 covers 18 residues. Germline assignment: CDR1 SGHDN and CDR2 FVKESK. CDR3 coding DNA: TGTGCCAGCAGCCCCCGCCCGACTAGCGGGAGCTCCTACAATGAGCAGTTCTTC. It yields the protein CASSPRPTSGSSYNEQFF.

This chain joins TRBV19 and TRBJ2-3; 9 bases fit TRBD2. V gave up 5 bases and J gave up 3 bases; unmatched junction bases: 6. CDR1 is LNHDA and CDR2 is SQIVND in the germline V gene (reference sequence). This CDR3 is built from 15 residues. For the CDR3, the DNA is TGTGCCAGTAGTGGCCTAGCGGGGCTGACAGATACGCAGTATTTT. Protein sequence: CASSGLAGLTDTQYF.

The chain recombines TRBV6-1 with TRBJ2-7; possibly TRBD1 for D (6 bases). The germline V gene encodes CDR1 MNHNS and CDR2 SASEGT. The CDR3 has 13 amino acids. The V end lost 7 bases, the J end lost 3 bases, and 13 bases lay between the germline ends. The CDR3 spells CASTPGVGYEQYF. The CDR3 DNA sequence: TGTGCCAGCACTCCAGGGGTGGGCTACGAGCAGTACTTC.

The rearrangement uses TRBV28 and TRBJ2-5; 10 nucleotides match TRBD1. Germline CDR1 and CDR2: MDHEN and SYDVKM. The CDR3 covers 18 residues. The V segment lost 3 bases and the J segment 3 bases; nucleotides outside the gene matches: 13. CDR3 sequence reads: CASSFMTGTGVWEETQYF. The CDR3 bases are TGTGCCAGCAGTTTTATGACCGGGACAGGGGTTTGGGAAGAGACCCAGTACTTC.

The chain carries TRBV9 and TRBJ2-1, with D hard to call. V lost 1 base and J lost 8, with 13 bases in between. This CDR3 contains 14 residues. Germline lookup yields CDR1 SGDLS and CDR2 YYNGEE. CDR3 sequence reads: CASSVLGFEDEQFF. CDR3 DNA: TGTGCCAGCAGCGTACTTGGTTTTGAGGATGAGCAGTTCTTC.

This chain links TRBV7-6 with TRBJ1-5, with 9 bases lining up with TRBD1. The CDR3 sequence is 14 residues long. Trimming took 2 bases from V and 5 from J; bases not matched to a gene: 1. Germline V lookup: CDR1 SGHVS, CDR2 FNYEAQ. CDR3 nucleotide sequence: TGTGCCAGCAGCTTAAGGACAGGGGATCAGCCCCAGCATTTT. It codes for CASSLRTGDQPQHF.

The chain employs TRBV10-3 and TRBJ1-3, with a tentative D call TRBD1 (5 bases). Trimming took off 4 bases at V and 2 bases at J, with 6 bases between the two ends. Germline CDR1 is ENHRY and CDR2 is SYGVKD. This CDR3 has 13 residues. The CDR3 region has the DNA TGTGCCATCAGTGTACAGGCTGGAAACACCATATATTTT. Its translation is CAISVQAGNTIYF.

This chain links TRBV7-9 with TRBJ1-4, with TRBD1 matching over 7 bases. The CDR3 length is 16 residues. V lost 2 bases and J lost 2; bases outside the gene matches: 5. Germline V CDR1 and CDR2: SEHNR, FQNEAQ (reference sequence). Here the CDR3 DNA reads TGTGCCAGCAGCTTAATCTCGGGACAGACTAATGAAAAACTGTTTTTT. This translates into CASSLISGQTNEKLFF.

The sample holds a few counts of this clone. The chain combines TRBV15 with TRBJ2-3; D may be TRBD1 (6 bases). Per germline, CDR1 LNHNV and CDR2 YYDKDF (reference sequence). The CDR3 contains 17 residues. V lost 1 base and J 3 bases, leaving 17 bases between the germline ends. The CDR3 bases are TGTGCCACCAGCAGAGGAACAGGGCCGAGGAGTACAGATACGCAGTATTTT. Protein sequence: CATSRGTGPRSTDTQYF.

The chain recombines TRBV29-1 with TRBJ1-2; 7 bases match TRBD1. Trimming removed 4 bases from V and 7 bases from J; junction bases left unmatched: 3. Germline V gene sequence: CDR1 SQVTM, CDR2 ANQGSEA. This CDR3 comprises 11 residues. CDR3 DNA: TGCAGCGTTGGACAGGGAGTTGGCTACACCTTC. This gives the protein CSVGQGVGYTF.

The chain employs TRBV19 and TRBJ1-2; 8 positions agree with TRBD1. The CDR3 runs to 14 residues. V dropped 10 bases and J dropped 6; count of bases not matched to a gene: 13. CDR1 is LNHDA and CDR2 is SQIVND in the germline V gene (reference sequence). The CDR3 reads CATKLRTGQDGYTF. In DNA form, the CDR3 reads TGTGCCACCAAACTCCGGACAGGGCAGGATGGCTACACCTTC. The complete variable domain, with remaining parts taken from reference TRBV19 and TRBJ1-2, reads DGGITQSPKYLFRKEGQNVTLSCEQNLNHDAMYWYRQDPGQGLRLIYYSQIVNDFQKGDIAEGYSVSREKKESFPLTVTSAQKNPTAFYLCATKLRTGQDGYTFGSGTRLTVV.

V gene TRBV19 combines with J gene TRBJ2-1, with 11 bases lining up with TRBD1. The CDR3 has 13 amino acids. The germline V gene has CDR1 LNHDA and CDR2 SQIVND (reference sequence). Germline trimming cut 6 bases from V and 5 bases from J; bases unmatched to any gene: 0. The DNA for the CDR3 is TGTGCCAGTAGGGGACAGGGGGACAATGAGCAGTTCTTC. Protein: CASRGQGDNEQFF.

The V and J genes are TRBV6-4 and TRBJ2-1; possibly TRBD2 for D (6 bases). CDR1 MRHNA and CDR2 SNTAGT come from the germline V gene. Trimming stripped 5 bases from V and 4 bases from J, with 15 bases between. The CDR3 length is 15 residues. The CDR3 spells CASSTSNRDYNEQFF. CDR3 DNA sequence: TGTGCCAGCAGTACTAGCAATCGGGATTACAATGAGCAGTTCTTC.

The CDR3 loop reads CASTSTEAYNEQFF. Here the CDR3 DNA reads TGTGCCAGCACATCCACGGAGGCATACAATGAGCAGTTCTTC. The chain links TRBV6-1 to TRBJ2-1; TRBD2 is a possible D gene (5 bases). Germline loops: CDR1 MNHNS, CDR2 SASEGT. Trimming stripped 7 bases from V and 4 bases from J, with 14 bases between. The CDR3 is 14 residues long.

The genes are TRBV5-1 and TRBJ2-7, with 8 bases that match TRBD1. Trimming took 0 bases from V and 1 from J; bases not matched to a gene: 3. CDR3 length: 15 amino acids. Germline V gene data show CDR1 as SGHRS and CDR2 as YFSETQ. This chain's CDR3 is CASSLGDRPSYEQYF. The DNA for the CDR3 is TGCGCCAGCAGCTTGGGGGACAGGCCTTCCTACGAGCAGTACTTC.

The chain carries TRBV29-1 and TRBJ2-1; TRBD2 matches at 8 bases. Per germline, CDR1 SQVTM and CDR2 ANQGSEA. J lost 0 bases, V lost 7 bases, and 14 bases had no gene match. There are 17 residues in the CDR3. The CDR3 nucleotides read TGCAGCGGCCGGGACACCTTAGCGGGACCCTCCTACAATGAGCAGTTCTTC. Amino acid sequence: CSGRDTLAGPSYNEQFF.

The V and J genes are TRBV6-4 and TRBJ2-1, with D uncertain. Trimming left V 2 bases short and J 6 bases short, with 8 bases between. This CDR3 has 13 residues. CDR1 is MRHNA, CDR2 SNTAGT, per germline. CDR3 coding DNA: TGTGCCAGCAGTGACCCCTCCGGCAATGAGCAGTTCTTC. Encoded protein: CASSDPSGNEQFF.

This chain joins TRBV7-2 and TRBJ1-5, with unresolved D. The V end was cut by 1 base, the J end by 3 bases, with 4 bases between. Germline loops: CDR1 SGHTA, CDR2 FQGNSA. This CDR3 spans 13 amino acids. In DNA, the CDR3 is TGTGCCAGCAGCTTAGAGCACAATCAGCCCCAGCATTTT. Its translation is CASSLEHNQPQHF.

The chain recombines TRBV19 with TRBJ2-6; D remains unclear. The CDR3 runs 14 residues. CDR1 LNHDA and CDR2 SQIVND come from the germline V gene (reference sequence). V gave up 7 bases and J gave up 2 bases, with 9 bases separating them. CDR3 sequence reads: CASIDWAGANVLTF. The CDR3 coding sequence is TGTGCCAGTATAGACTGGGCTGGGGCCAACGTCCTGACTTTC. Full variable domain (rest looked up from reference TRBV19 and TRBJ2-6): DGGITQSPKYLFRKEGQNVTLSCEQNLNHDAMYWYRQDPGQGLRLIYYSQIVNDFQKGDIAEGYSVSREKKESFPLTVTSAQKNPTAFYLCASIDWAGANVLTFGAGSRLTVL.

This sequence joins TRBV4-3 and TRBJ2-3; tentatively, D is TRBD2 (6 bases). Trimming took 4 bases from V and 6 from J, leaving 20 bases between them. Germline V gives CDR1 LGHNA, CDR2 YSLEER. The CDR3 length is 16 residues. The CDR3 DNA follows: TGCGCCAGCAGCCCCAACCGGGACTCCTTCCAGGATACGCAGTATTTT. This codes for CASSPNRDSFQDTQYF.